The T cell receptor beta chain under discussion was sequenced for a study of glioma-infiltrating T cells. TCR alpha and beta CDR3 regions were amplified from RNA using iRepertoire nested multiplex PCR. TCRdb fed the multiplex PCR reads into MiXCR, producing one record per CDR3 protein. This sample yields 300,000 to 400,000 distinct CDR3 sequences, of which roughly two fifths are seen a single time; 12% belongs to the top ten. This receptor was obtained from a human donor with low-grade glioma or glioblastoma, undergoing nonglioma brain surgery, or in good health (not recorded which). Input material: glioma tissue, nonneoplastic brain tissue, or PBMCs (not recorded which).

For the CDR3, the DNA is TGTGCCAGCAGCGTAGACCGGGAGTGGTACAATGAGCAGTTCTTC. It yields the protein CASSVDREWYNEQFF. The rearrangement uses TRBV9 and TRBJ2-1, with D perhaps TRBD2 (6 bases). CDR3 length: 15 amino acids. V lost 0 bases, J lost 4 bases, and 11 bases lay in between. Germline V gives CDR1 SGDLS, CDR2 YYNGEE. Based on the CDR3 plus reference TRBV9 and TRBJ2-1, the full variable domain is DSGVTQTPKHLITATGQRVTLRCSPRSGDLSVYWYQQSLDQGLQFLIQYYNGEERAKGNILERFSAQQFPDLHSELNLSSLELGDSALYFCASSVDREWYNEQFFGPGTRLTVL.